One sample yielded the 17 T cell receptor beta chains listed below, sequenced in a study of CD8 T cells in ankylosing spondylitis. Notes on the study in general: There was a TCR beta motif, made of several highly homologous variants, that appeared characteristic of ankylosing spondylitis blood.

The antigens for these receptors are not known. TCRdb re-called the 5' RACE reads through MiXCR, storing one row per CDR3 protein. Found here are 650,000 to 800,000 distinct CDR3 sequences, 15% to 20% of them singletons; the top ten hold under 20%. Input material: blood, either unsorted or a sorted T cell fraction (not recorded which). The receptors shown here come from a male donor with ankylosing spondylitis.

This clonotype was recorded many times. The CDR3 DNA follows: TGTGCCAGCAGCGTAGGGGGTGGGTACTCCTACGAGCAGTACTTC. Translating it yields CASSVGGGYSYEQYF. The J gene is TRBJ2-7, the V gene TRBV9; no definite D call. The ends were cut back, 0 bases at V and 0 bases at J, with 10 bases in the middle. This CDR3 comprises 15 residues. The V gene's germline CDR1 is SGDLS and CDR2 YYNGEE.

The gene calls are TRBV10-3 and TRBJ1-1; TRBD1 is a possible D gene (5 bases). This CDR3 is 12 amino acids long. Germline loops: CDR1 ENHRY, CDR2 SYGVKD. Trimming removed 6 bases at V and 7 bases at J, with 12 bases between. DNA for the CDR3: TGTGCCATCAGCGACAGCCCAGGTGAAGCTTTCTTT. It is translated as CAISDSPGEAFF.

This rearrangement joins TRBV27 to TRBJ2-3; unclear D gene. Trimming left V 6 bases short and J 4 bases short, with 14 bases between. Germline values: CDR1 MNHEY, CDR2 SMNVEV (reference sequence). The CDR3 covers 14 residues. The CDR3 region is CASRGQSSADTQYF. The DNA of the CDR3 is TGTGCCAGCAGGGGTCAATCTAGTGCAGATACGCAGTATTTT.

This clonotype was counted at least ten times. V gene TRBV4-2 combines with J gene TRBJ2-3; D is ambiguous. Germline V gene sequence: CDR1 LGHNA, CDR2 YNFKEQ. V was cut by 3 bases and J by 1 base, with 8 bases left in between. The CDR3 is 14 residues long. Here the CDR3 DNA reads TGTGCCAGCAGCCAGGCCGCGGGCACAGATACGCAGTATTTT. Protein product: CASSQAAGTDTQYF.

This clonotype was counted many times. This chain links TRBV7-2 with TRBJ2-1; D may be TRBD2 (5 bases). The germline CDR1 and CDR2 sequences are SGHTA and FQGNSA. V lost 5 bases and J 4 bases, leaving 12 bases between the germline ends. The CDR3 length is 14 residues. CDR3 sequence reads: CASSQGVAYNEQFF. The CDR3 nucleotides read TGTGCCAGCAGCCAAGGCGTAGCGTACAATGAGCAGTTCTTC.

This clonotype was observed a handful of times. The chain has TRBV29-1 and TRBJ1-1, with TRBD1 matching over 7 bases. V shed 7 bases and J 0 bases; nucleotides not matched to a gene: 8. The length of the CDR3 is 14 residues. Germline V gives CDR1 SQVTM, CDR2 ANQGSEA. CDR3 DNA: TGCAGCGCTACAGGGGACCCGCTGAACACTGAAGCTTTCTTT. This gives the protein CSATGDPLNTEAFF.

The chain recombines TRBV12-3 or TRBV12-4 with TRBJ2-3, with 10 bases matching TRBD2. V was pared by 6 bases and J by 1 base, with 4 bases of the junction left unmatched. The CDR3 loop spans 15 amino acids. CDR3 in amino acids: CASSPSGRGTDTQYF. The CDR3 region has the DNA TGTGCCAGCAGCCCTAGCGGGAGAGGCACAGATACGCAGTATTTT.

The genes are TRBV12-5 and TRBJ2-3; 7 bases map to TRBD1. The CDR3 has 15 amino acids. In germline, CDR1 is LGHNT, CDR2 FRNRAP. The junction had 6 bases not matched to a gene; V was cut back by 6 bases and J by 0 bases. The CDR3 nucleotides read TGTGCTAGTGGAACGGACAGGACTAGCACAGATACGCAGTATTTT. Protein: CASGTDRTSTDTQYF. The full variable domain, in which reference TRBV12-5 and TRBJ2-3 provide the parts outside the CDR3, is DARVTQTPRHKVTEMGQEVTMRCQPILGHNTVFWYRQTMMQGLELLAYFRNRAPLDDSGMPKDRFSAEMPDATLATLKIQPSEPRDSAVYFCASGTDRTSTDTQYFGPGTRLTVL.

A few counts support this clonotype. The CDR3 DNA follows: TGCAGTGCTACCGACAGGGGAAATGGTAATCAGCCCCAGCATTTT. This sequence encodes CSATDRGNGNQPQHF. V gene TRBV20-1 combines with J gene TRBJ1-5; 8 nucleotides match TRBD1. The V segment lost 4 bases and the J segment 4 bases; nucleotides outside the gene matches: 9. Per germline, CDR1 DFQATT and CDR2 SNEGSKA (reference sequence). This CDR3 is 15 amino acids long.

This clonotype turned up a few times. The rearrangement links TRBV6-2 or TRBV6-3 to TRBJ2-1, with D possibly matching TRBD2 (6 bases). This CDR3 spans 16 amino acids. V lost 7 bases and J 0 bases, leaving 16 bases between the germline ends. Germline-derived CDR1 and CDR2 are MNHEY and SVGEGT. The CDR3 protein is CASISLAESSYNEQFF. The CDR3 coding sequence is TGTGCCAGCATCTCTTTAGCGGAGAGCTCCTACAATGAGCAGTTCTTC.

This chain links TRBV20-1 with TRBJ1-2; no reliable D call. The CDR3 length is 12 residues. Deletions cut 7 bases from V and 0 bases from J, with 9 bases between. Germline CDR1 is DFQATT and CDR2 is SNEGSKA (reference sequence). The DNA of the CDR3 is TGCAGTGTTACGGGGTCTAACTATGGCTACACCTTC. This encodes CSVTGSNYGYTF.

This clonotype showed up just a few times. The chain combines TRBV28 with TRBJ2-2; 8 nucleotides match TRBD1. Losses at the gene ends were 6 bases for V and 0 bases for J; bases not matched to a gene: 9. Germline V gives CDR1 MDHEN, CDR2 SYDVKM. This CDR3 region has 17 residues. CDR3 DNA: TGTGCCAGCAGAAGTCAGGGGGCAGGGGCGAACACCGGGGAGCTGTTTTTT. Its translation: CASRSQGAGANTGELFF.

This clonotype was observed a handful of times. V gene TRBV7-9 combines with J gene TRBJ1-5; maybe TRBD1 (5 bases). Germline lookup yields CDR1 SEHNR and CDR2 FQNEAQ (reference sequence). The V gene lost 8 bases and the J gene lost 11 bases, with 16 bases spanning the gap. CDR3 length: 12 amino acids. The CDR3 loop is CASGGDRSTQHF. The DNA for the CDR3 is TGTGCCAGCGGCGGGGACCGCTCGACCCAGCATTTT.

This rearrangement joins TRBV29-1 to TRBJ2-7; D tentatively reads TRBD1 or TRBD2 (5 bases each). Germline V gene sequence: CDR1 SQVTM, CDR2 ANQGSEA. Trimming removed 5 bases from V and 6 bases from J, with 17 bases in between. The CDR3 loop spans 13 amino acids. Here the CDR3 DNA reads TGCAGCGTTTCAGTCGCTCCCGGGGCCGAGCAGTACTTC. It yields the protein CSVSVAPGAEQYF.

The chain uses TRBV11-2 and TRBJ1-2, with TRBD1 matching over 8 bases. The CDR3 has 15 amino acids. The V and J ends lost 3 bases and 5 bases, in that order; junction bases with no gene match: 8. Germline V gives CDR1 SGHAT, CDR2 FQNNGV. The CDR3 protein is CASSLGPGQEYGYTF. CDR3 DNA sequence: TGTGCCAGCAGCTTGGGACCGGGACAGGAATATGGCTACACCTTC.

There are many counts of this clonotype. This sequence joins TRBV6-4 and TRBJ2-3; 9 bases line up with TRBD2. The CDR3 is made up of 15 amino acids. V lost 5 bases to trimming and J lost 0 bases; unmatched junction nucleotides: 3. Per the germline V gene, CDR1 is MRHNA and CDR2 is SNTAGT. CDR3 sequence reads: CASSSLAGSTDTQYF. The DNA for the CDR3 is TGTGCCAGCAGTAGCCTAGCGGGGAGCACAGATACGCAGTATTTT.

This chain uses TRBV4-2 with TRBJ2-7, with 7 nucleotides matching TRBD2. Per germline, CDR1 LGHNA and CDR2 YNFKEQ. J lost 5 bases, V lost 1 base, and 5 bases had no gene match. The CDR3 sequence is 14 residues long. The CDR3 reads CASSQGVAGDEQYF. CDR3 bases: TGTGCCAGCAGCCAAGGCGTGGCGGGGGACGAGCAGTACTTC.